Listed below are T cell receptor beta chains from one sample, sequenced in a study of beta chain features in type 1 diabetes. Clones were sequenced by immunoSEQ multiplex PCR, and TCRdb holds only the in-frame ones, with some missing. The repertoire holds 250,000 to 350,000 clones, with 12% to 15% as singletons. Material for sequencing was central memory CD4+ T cells from blood. The source of these receptors is a young man in good health. CDR3s include the opening cysteine and the closing phenylalanine or tryptophan. A D gene is named only where the DNA matches it firmly. Expanded clones get a size class; other rows say once, few or many, or leave the size out.

-	TRBV11-1	many	TRBJ2-1	CASSPHSRDNEQFF	TGTGCCAGCAGCCCCCACAGTCGAGACAATGAGCAGTTCTTC
-	TRBV4-1	-	TRBJ2-5	CASSQPEGTQYF	TGCGCCAGCAGCCAGCCCGAGGGGACCCAGTACTTC
-	TRBV28	few	TRBJ2-7	CASRPYRGLDSYEQYF	TGTGCCAGCAGACCCTACCGGGGCCTGGATTCCTACGAGCAGTACTTC
-	TRBV14	-	TRBJ1-6	CASSLGQGISPLHF	TGTGCCAGCAGCCTCGGGCAGGGGATCTCCCCCCTCCACTTT
-	TRBV27	-	TRBJ2-3	CASSLEVSRPDTQYF	TGTGCCAGCAGTTTAGAGGTCTCCCGGCCAGATACGCAGTATTTT
-	TRBV29-1	few	TRBJ1-5	CSVVEVRTGPQHF	TGCAGCGTTGTCGAGGTCCGGACGGGGCCCCAGCATTTT
TRBD1	TRBV7-2	-	TRBJ2-3	CASSTGQLVADTQYF	TGTGCCAGCAGCACGGGACAGTTAGTCGCAGATACGCAGTATTTT
TRBD2	TRBV5-6	-	TRBJ2-5	CASSTGLAGRETQYF	TGTGCCAGCAGCACCGGACTAGCGGGAAGGGAGACCCAGTACTTC
-	TRBV5-5	many	TRBJ1-1	CASSQDPGRLNTEAFF	TGTGCCAGCAGCCAAGACCCTGGTAGGCTGAACACTGAAGCTTTCTTT
-	TRBV4-3	-	TRBJ2-5	CASSQVGGKETQYF	TGCGCCAGCAGCCAAGTTGGGGGGAAGGAGACCCAGTACTTC
TRBD1	TRBV6-5	many	TRBJ2-3	CASRVDRGLFDTQYF	TGTGCCAGCAGGGTAGACAGGGGGTTGTTTGATACGCAGTATTTT
TRBD1	TRBV2	few	TRBJ2-5	CASSRQGQRQETQYF	TGTGCCAGCAGTAGACAGGGTCAACGGCAAGAGACCCAGTACTTC
-	TRBV9	-	TRBJ2-5	CASSANTVAYQETQYF	TGTGCCAGCAGCGCTAATACCGTGGCATACCAAGAGACCCAGTACTTC
TRBD2	TRBV30	-	TRBJ2-3	CAWSPLTSGRAAQYF	TGTGCCTGGAGTCCTCTCACTAGCGGGAGGGCAGCGCAGTATTTT
-	TRBV19	-	TRBJ1-3	CAAGVKTGNTIYF	TGTGCCGCGGGAGTTAAGACTGGAAACACCATATATTTT
TRBD2	TRBV15	-	TRBJ2-3	CATSRGLAGDTDTQYF	TGTGCCACCAGCAGAGGGCTAGCGGGGGACACAGATACGCAGTATTTT
-	TRBV18	-	TRBJ1-5	CASSPPSNQPQHF	TGTGCCAGCTCACCCCCCTCTAATCAGCCCCAGCATTTT
TRBD2	TRBV5-4	-	TRBJ2-3	CASSLDQRGSTDTQYF	TGTGCCAGCAGCTTGGATCAGCGGGGCAGCACAGATACGCAGTATTTT
-	TRBV6-5	many	TRBJ1-2	CASLSGTSGYTF	TGTGCCAGCTTATCAGGGACTAGTGGCTACACCTTC
TRBD2	TRBV6-5	-	TRBJ2-5	CASSYSSGRGETQYF	TGTGCCAGCAGTTACTCGTCCGGGAGGGGAGAGACCCAGTACTTC
-	TRBV7-8	-	TRBJ2-2	CASSPSGHPNTGELFF	TGTGCCAGCAGCCCCTCCGGACACCCCAACACCGGGGAGCTGTTTTTT
-	TRBV5-5	-	TRBJ2-1	CASSAGDTYNNEQFF	TGTGCCAGCTCCGCGGGGGACACATACAACAATGAGCAGTTCTTC
-	TRBV11-3	-	TRBJ2-1	CASSLVAGSKNEQFF	TGTGCCAGCAGCTTAGTTGCGGGATCAAAAAATGAGCAGTTCTTC
-	TRBV23-1	many	TRBJ1-5	CASSQCPVGSNQPQHF	TGCGCCAGCAGTCAATGTCCCGTAGGGAGCAATCAGCCCCAGCATTTT
-	TRBV30	many	TRBJ1-5	CACATGGNQPQHF	TGTGCCTGCGCCACGGGGGGCAATCAGCCCCAGCATTTT
-	TRBV5-4	few	TRBJ2-5	CASSLGGVRETQYF	TGTGCCAGCAGCTTGGGAGGGGTGCGAGAGACCCAGTACTTC
-	TRBV4-2	-	TRBJ2-3	CASSQTTGGADTQYF	TGTGCCAGCAGCCAAACTACAGGGGGGGCAGATACGCAGTATTTT
-	TRBV27	few	TRBJ2-1	CASRPTLHRASYNEQFF	TGTGCCAGCAGACCAACCCTCCACCGAGCCTCCTACAATGAGCAGTTCTTC
-	TRBV4-3	-	TRBJ2-1	CASSQGLGTQRHEQFF	TGCGCCAGCAGCCAAGGTTTAGGGACGCAGAGGCATGAGCAGTTCTTC
-	TRBV23-1	many	TRBJ2-1	CASRIGRDDEQFF	TGCGCCAGCAGGATTGGACGCGATGATGAGCAGTTCTTC
-	TRBV6-5	-	TRBJ1-2	CASSQQGEGYTF	TGTGCCAGCAGCCAACAGGGTGAAGGCTACACCTTC
TRBD1	TRBV2	few	TRBJ1-5	CATTRDRNNQPQHF	TGTGCCACCACCAGGGACAGGAACAATCAGCCCCAGCATTTT
TRBD1	TRBV5-1	few	TRBJ2-7	CASSLGQGSYEQYF	TGCGCCAGCAGCCTAGGACAGGGTTCCTACGAGCAGTACTTC
TRBD1	TRBV29-1	-	TRBJ1-1	CSGLSRGTGTEAFF	TGCAGCGGACTGAGCCGCGGGACAGGCACTGAAGCTTTCTTT
TRBD1	TRBV6-6	-	TRBJ1-1	CASRRGPASMNTEAFF	TGTGCCAGCAGAAGGGGGCCTGCTTCCATGAACACTGAAGCTTTCTTT
-	TRBV18	many	TRBJ2-5	CASSPPLAEQETQYF	TGTGCCAGCTCACCACCGTTAGCGGAACAAGAGACCCAGTACTTC
-	TRBV5-1	few	TRBJ2-6	CASSLAAGSGANVLTF	TGCGCCAGCAGCTTGGCTGCGGGCTCTGGGGCCAACGTCCTGACTTTC
-	TRBV11-2	-	TRBJ1-5	CASSFTADQPQHF	TGTGCCAGCAGCTTCACGGCGGATCAGCCCCAGCATTTT
TRBD2	TRBV11-3	-	TRBJ2-7	CASSLNAGGYEQYF	TGTGCCAGCAGCTTAAATGCGGGGGGCTACGAGCAGTACTTC
TRBD1	TRBV19	few	TRBJ1-1	CASSLDRGGGTEAFF	TGTGCCAGTAGTCTAGACAGGGGAGGCGGCACTGAAGCTTTCTTT
TRBD1	TRBV7-8	many	TRBJ1-1	CASSLAGGVNTEAFF	TGTGCCAGCAGCTTAGCAGGGGGCGTGAACACTGAAGCTTTCTTT
-	TRBV5-4	few	TRBJ1-6	CASSQDLGAILGSPLHF	TGCGCCAGCAGCCAAGACCTGGGGGCTATCCTTGGGTCACCCCTCCACTTT
-	TRBV5-1	-	TRBJ2-3	CASSSFSGFTDTQYF	TGCGCCAGCAGCTCGTTTAGCGGATTCACAGATACGCAGTATTTT
-	TRBV19	-	TRBJ2-4	CASSIPGPNIQYF	TGTGCCAGTAGTATACCGGGGCCAAACATTCAGTACTTC
-	TRBV19	-	TRBJ2-2	CASSRDRSGELFF	TGTGCCAGTAGTAGAGACAGGTCAGGGGAGCTGTTTTTT
-	TRBV12-5	-	TRBJ1-1	CASAPGMTEAFF	TGTGCTAGTGCCCCTGGGATGACTGAAGCTTTCTTT
TRBD2	TRBV18	few	TRBJ2-7	CASSRLAGGDEQYF	TGTGCCAGCTCCCGATTAGCGGGGGGGGACGAGCAGTACTTC
-	TRBV5-4	few	TRBJ2-3	CASSLGQGRTDTQYF	TGTGCCAGCAGCTTGGGTCAGGGGCGCACAGATACGCAGTATTTT
-	TRBV7-9	-	TRBJ1-2	CASIKTGIGYGYTF	TGTGCCAGCATCAAAACAGGGATAGGCTATGGCTACACCTTC
TRBD1	TRBV28	many	TRBJ2-1	CASSLLPGQGVECEQFF	TGTGCCAGCAGTTTATTACCGGGACAGGGGGTGGAATGTGAGCAGTTCTTC
TRBD2	TRBV4-2	-	TRBJ2-1	CASSSRDGRAVEQFF	TGTGCCAGCAGCTCCCGCGACGGGAGGGCAGTTGAGCAGTTCTTC
-	TRBV4-1	many	TRBJ2-1	CATDNEQFF	TGCGCCACTGACAATGAGCAGTTCTTC
TRBD2	TRBV7-9	-	TRBJ2-1	CASRQSGNSYNEQFF	TGTGCCAGCAGACAAAGCGGGAACTCCTACAATGAGCAGTTCTTC
-	TRBV5-5	few	TRBJ2-5	CASSGSAQETQYF	TGTGCCAGCAGCGGGAGCGCCCAAGAGACCCAGTACTTC
-	TRBV7-2	-	TRBJ1-1	CASSFDSNTEAFF	TGTGCCAGCAGCTTCGACAGTAACACTGAAGCTTTCTTT